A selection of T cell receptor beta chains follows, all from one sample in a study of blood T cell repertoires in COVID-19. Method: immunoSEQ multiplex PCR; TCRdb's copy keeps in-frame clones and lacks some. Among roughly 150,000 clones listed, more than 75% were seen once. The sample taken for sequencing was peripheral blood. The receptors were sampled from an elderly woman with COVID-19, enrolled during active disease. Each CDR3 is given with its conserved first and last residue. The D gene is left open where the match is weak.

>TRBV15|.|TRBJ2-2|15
CATSRDRIATGELFF
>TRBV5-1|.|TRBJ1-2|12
CASSLDLRGYTF
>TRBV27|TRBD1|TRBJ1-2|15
CASRRQGAKAYGYTF
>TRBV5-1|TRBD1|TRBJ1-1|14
CASSLEGTGVEAFF
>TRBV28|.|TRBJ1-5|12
CASRGSNQPQHF
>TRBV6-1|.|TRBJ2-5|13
CASSEFLEETQYF
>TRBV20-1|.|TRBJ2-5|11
CSARDLETQYF
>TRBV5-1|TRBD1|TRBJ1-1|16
CASSSGQGARWTEAFF
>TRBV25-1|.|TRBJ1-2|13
CASRSFEVNGYTF
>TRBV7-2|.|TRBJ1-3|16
CASSPQGINSGNTIYF
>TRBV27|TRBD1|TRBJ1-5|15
CASSFGTGDNQPQHF
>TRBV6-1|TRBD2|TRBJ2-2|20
CASSEAKRGWSGINTGELFF
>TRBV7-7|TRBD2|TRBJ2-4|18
CASSLAGLAGPQQNIQYF
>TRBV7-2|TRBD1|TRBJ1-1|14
CASSLPTGATEAFF
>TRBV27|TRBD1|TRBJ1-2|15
CASSTRGQEGYGYTF
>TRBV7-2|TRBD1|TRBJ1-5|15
CASSLDRGSGQPQHF
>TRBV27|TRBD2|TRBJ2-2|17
CASSSLISGMNTGELFF
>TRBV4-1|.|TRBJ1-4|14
CASSQTTGYEKLFF
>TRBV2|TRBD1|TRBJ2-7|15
CASRVGGDSAYEQYF
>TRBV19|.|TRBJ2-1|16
CASSIDWAGPYNEQFF
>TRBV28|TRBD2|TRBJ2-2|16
CASRRGLAGTPGELFF
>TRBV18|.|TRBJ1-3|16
CASSPNPSHSGNTIYF
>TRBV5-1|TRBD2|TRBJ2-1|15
CASSMSGTSGNEQFF
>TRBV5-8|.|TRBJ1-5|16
CASSAHRGSGGQPQHF
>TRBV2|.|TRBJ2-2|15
CASHKGHSNTGELFF
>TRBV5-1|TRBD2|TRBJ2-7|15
CASSVSGTSSYEQYF
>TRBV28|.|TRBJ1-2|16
CASSFGGGRLAYGYTF
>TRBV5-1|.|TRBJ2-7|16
CASTLGGAGTSSARDF
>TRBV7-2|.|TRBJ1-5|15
CASSLDYSSNQPQHF
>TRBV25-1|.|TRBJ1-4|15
CASSESSATNEKLFF
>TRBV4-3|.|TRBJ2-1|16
CASSQDWQSSYNEQFF
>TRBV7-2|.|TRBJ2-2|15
CASSLAGSNTGELFF
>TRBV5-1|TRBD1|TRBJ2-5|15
CASSLVGTAEETQYF
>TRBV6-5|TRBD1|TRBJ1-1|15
CASSPLQGRNTEAFF
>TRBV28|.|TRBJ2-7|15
CASSQGQISSYEQYF
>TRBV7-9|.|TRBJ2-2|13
CASSGEQGGELFF
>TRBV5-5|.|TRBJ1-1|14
CASSFGHSNTEAFF
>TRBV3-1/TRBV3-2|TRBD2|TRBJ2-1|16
CASSQDGRTSGTKQFF
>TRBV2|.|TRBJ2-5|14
CASSQTEYQETQYF
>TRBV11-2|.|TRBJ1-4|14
CASSSGTDNEKLFF
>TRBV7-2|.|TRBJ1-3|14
CASSLGRAGNTIYF
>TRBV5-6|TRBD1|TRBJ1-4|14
CASSYRGGDEKLFF
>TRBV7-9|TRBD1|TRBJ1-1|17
CASSLNSGAGGGGTAFF
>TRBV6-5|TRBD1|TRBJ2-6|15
CASSRDRAGANVLTF
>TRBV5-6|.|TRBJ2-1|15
CASSLARARLNEQFF
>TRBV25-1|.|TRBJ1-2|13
CASSEGELGGYTF
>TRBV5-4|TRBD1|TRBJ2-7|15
CASSLQGQASYEQYF
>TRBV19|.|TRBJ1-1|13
CASSIEHASEAFF
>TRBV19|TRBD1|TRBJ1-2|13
CASTNRGFYGYTF
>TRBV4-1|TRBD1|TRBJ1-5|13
CASRGTVDQPQHF
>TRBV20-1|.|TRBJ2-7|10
CSAEGGEQYF
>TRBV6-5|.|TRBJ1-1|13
CATRGGGYTEAFF
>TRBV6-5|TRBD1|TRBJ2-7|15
CASSLSGGQIYEQYF
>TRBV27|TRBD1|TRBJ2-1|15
CASSPGTGAPDEQFF
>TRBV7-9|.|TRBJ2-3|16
CASSAGDTRYTDTQYF